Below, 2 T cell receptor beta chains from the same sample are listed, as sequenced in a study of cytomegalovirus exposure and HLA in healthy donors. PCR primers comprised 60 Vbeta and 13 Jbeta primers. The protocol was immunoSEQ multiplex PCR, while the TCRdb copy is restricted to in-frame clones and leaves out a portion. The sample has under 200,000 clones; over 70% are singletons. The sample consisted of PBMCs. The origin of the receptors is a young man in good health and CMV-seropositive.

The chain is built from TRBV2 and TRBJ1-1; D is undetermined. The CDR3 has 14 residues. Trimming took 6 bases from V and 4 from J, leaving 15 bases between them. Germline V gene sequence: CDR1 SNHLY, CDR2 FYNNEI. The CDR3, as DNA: TGTGCCAGCAGGGGTGTGGCGGAGGGCACTGAAGCTTTCTTT. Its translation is CASRGVAEGTEAFF.

CDR3 bases: TGTGCCAGCAGTCCCCCCGGGGGGCGCGGGTTGGAAGCTTTCTTT. Its protein is CASSPPGGRGLEAFF. V and J are TRBV2 and TRBJ1-1, with D tentatively TRBD1 (6 bases). This CDR3 has 15 residues. V was trimmed by 5 bases and J by 8 bases, leaving 21 bases between them. In germline, CDR1 is SNHLY, CDR2 FYNNEI.